These T cell receptor beta chains were read from a single sample in a study of cytomegalovirus exposure and HLA in healthy donors. The protocol was immunoSEQ multiplex PCR, while the TCRdb copy is restricted to in-frame clones and leaves out a portion. The data show about 140,000 clones, 70% to 85% seen once. Sample: PBMCs. These receptors were taken from a middle-aged man in good health and CMV-seropositive. CDR3s include the opening cysteine and the closing phenylalanine or tryptophan. The D gene is left open where the match is weak. A row's size may be missing; if present it is once, few, many or a size class.

>.|.|TRBV2|TRBJ1-6
CASNQESSYNSPLHF
TGTGCCAGCAACCAGGAAAGCTCCTATAATTCACCCCTCCACTTT
>.|TRBD2|TRBV7-3|TRBJ2-2
CASSLYPPTSGRAGELFF
TGTGCCAGCAGCTTATACCCCCCGACTAGCGGGAGGGCCGGGGAGCTGTTTTTT
>.|TRBD2|TRBV7-9|TRBJ2-7
CASSSSDGREGEQYF
TGTGCCAGCAGCTCCTCGGACGGGAGGGAGGGGGAGCAGTACTTC
>.|.|TRBV2|TRBJ2-7
CASSNRVSYEQYF
TGTGCCAGCAGTAACAGGGTCTCCTACGAGCAGTACTTC
>.|.|TRBV12-2|TRBJ1-4
CASRLAEGSANEKLFF
TGTGCAAGTCGCTTAGCCGAAGGCAGCGCTAATGAAAAACTGTTTTTT
>.|TRBD1|TRBV6-1|TRBJ1-1
CASSVTGVATEAFF
TGTGCCAGCAGCGTAACAGGGGTGGCCACTGAAGCTTTCTTT
>.|.|TRBV29-1|TRBJ1-1
CSARALLANTEAFF
TGCAGCGCTAGAGCCCTTCTGGCGAACACTGAAGCTTTCTTT
>.|TRBD1|TRBV30|TRBJ1-4
CAWSLGQGVEKLFF
TGTGCCTGGAGTCTGGGACAGGGGGTTGAAAAACTGTTTTTT
>.|TRBD2|TRBV29-1|TRBJ2-7
CSVVGGRASYEQYF
TGCAGCGTTGTGGGCGGGAGGGCTTCCTACGAGCAGTACTTC
>few|.|TRBV6-6|TRBJ1-2
CASSHGQTPPGTF
TGTGCCAGCAGCCACGGACAGACTCCACCGGGGACCTTC
>once|.|TRBV30|TRBJ2-1
CAWSPWTIYNEQFF
TGTGCCTGGAGTCCGTGGACTATATACAATGAGCAGTTCTTC
>.|.|TRBV30|TRBJ1-2
CAQQFYGYTF
TGTGCCCAACAATTCTATGGCTACACCTTC
>once|.|TRBV7-9|TRBJ1-4
CASSPRATNEKLFF
TGTGCCAGCAGCCCCCGAGCAACTAATGAAAAACTGTTTTTT
>.|.|TRBV7-8|TRBJ1-1
CASSLSVNTEAFF
TGTGCCAGCAGCCTCAGTGTTAACACTGAAGCTTTCTTT
>few|.|TRBV18|TRBJ2-2
CASSPFGGNTGELFF
TGTGCCAGCTCACCATTTGGGGGCAACACCGGGGAGCTGTTTTTT